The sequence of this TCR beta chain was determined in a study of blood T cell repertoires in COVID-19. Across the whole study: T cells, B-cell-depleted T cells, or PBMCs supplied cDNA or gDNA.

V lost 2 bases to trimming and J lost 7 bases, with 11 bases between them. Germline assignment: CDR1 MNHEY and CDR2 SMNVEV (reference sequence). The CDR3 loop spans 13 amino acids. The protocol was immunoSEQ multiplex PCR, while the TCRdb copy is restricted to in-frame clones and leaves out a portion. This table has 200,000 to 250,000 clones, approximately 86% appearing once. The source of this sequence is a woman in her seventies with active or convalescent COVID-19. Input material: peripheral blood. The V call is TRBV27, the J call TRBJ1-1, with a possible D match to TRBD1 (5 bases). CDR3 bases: TGTGCCAGCAGTTTAAGCAGGGTCGATGAAGCTTTCTTT. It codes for CASSLSRVDEAFF.